The clone carrying this T cell receptor (beta chain) was counted ten times or more. Antigen specificity is unknown. Addition of a universal primer site occurred through template switching, and cDNA carried unique molecular identifiers. TCRdb passed the 5' RACE reads through MiXCR, listing each CDR3 protein once. The sample contains some 230,000 distinct CDR3 sequences, 6.5% to 8% of which appear only once. All donors were healthy, and all were Caucasian. The data originate from a study of identical twins. Study observations and caveats: Weaker excess twin sharing was observed in beta out-of-frame sequences. Insertions were fewer in abundant cord blood beta clonotypes, whereas memory repertoires showed none of this pattern.

The CDR3 sequence is 12 residues long. The germline CDR1 and CDR2 sequences are SEHNR and FQNEAQ (reference sequence). The junction had 5 bases not matched to a gene; V was cut back by 4 bases and J by 12 bases. These data also featured in a second study, about T cells expressing NK-cell markers.

The clonotype originates from a woman between 18 and 30 years old in good health. The chain couples TRBV7-9 to TRBJ2-1, with 8 bases identical to TRBD2. The sequenced sample consisted of CD8+ T cells sorted from blood. The CDR3 sequence is CASSSGLVGQFF. The CDR3 DNA is TGTGCCAGCAGCTCGGGACTAGTGGGGCAGTTCTTC.